Following are 25 T cell receptor beta chains from one sample sequenced in a study of response to subunit inactivated influenza vaccine (dated by TCRdb to the late 2010s). The protocol used for the library was RT-PCR. The instrument was an Illumina HiSeq 2500. The public sequencing data were trimmed at Q25 with fastp and processed into clonotypes with MiXCR by TCRdb, which kept only in-frame beta chains. Entries that share a CDR3 protein sequence are merged under the most common genes and DNA. This sample holds about 800,000 distinct CDR3 sequences; about 20% were observed only once. The top ten clones comprise 10% to 13% of the sample. The sample here was PBMCs from blood, taken roughly 5 days after vaccination. These receptors all come from a man aged 45 to 65 who received an inactivated influenza vaccine. Donor details come from another sample of the same person, matched by shared clones.

The chain is built from TRBV20-1 and TRBJ1-1; TRBD1 matches at 10 bases. V was clipped by 5 bases and J by 3 bases; unmatched bases: 9. This CDR3 contains 15 residues. Germline CDR1 reads DFQATT; CDR2 reads SNEGSKA (reference sequence). CDR3 region: CSAVPGTGDHTEAFF. The CDR3 coding sequence is TGCAGTGCTGTACCCGGGACAGGGGATCACACTGAAGCTTTCTTT.

The J gene is TRBJ1-2, the V gene TRBV4-2; the D is unclear. Germline loops: CDR1 LGHNA, CDR2 YNFKEQ. Deletions cut 1 base from V and 3 bases from J, with 15 bases between. This CDR3 spans 16 amino acids. The CDR3, as DNA: TGTGCCAGCAGCCAAGGTGGCAGATTGGGCGACTATGGCTACACCTTC. It is translated as CASSQGGRLGDYGYTF.

This clonotype was seen a handful of times. The chain carries TRBV4-3 and TRBJ2-7; D remains ambiguous. This CDR3 has 15 residues. Trimming shortened V by 0 bases and J by 2 bases, and 11 bases separated the two germline ends. Germline CDR1 reads LGHNA; CDR2 reads YSLEER. In DNA, the CDR3 is TGCGCCAGCAGCCAAGATTCTCAGGTTGCCTACGAGCAGTACTTC. This translates into CASSQDSQVAYEQYF.

This chain joins TRBV18 and TRBJ2-7; no firm D call. In germline, CDR1 is KGHSH, CDR2 LQKENI. This CDR3 region has 14 residues. V was pared by 3 bases and J by 2 bases, with 11 bases between. In DNA, the CDR3 is TGTGCCAGCTCACCTCGGCCGCGCCCCTACGAGCAGTACTTC. This codes for CASSPRPRPYEQYF.

This clonotype has a single count. This chain uses TRBV10-3 with TRBJ2-7; TRBD2 aligns across 9 bases. Germline CDR1 and CDR2: ENHRY and SYGVKD. Trimming removed 7 bases from V and 0 bases from J; junction bases left unmatched: 4. The CDR3 extends over 14 amino acids. As DNA, the CDR3 is TGTGCCATCATGGGGCGGGAGGGCTCCTACGAGCAGTACTTC. Translation gives CAIMGREGSYEQYF.

The V gene is TRBV27, the J gene TRBJ2-7, with D perhaps matching TRBD2 (5 bases). V was pared by 5 bases and J by 0 bases, with 17 bases between. This CDR3 has 16 amino acids. Germline V CDR1 and CDR2: MNHEY, SMNVEV (reference sequence). CDR3 nucleotides: TGTGCCAGCAGTCCAGCAGGACTCAGGAGCTCCTACGAGCAGTACTTC. Protein: CASSPAGLRSSYEQYF.

The CDR3 is CASSLGSPGFVGHTQETQYF. In DNA, the CDR3 is TGCGCCAGCAGCTTGGGTTCCCCCGGGTTTGTCGGACATACCCAAGAGACCCAGTACTTC. The chain has TRBV5-1 and TRBJ2-5; D may be TRBD1 (5 bases). Looked up from germline, CDR1 is SGHRS and CDR2 is YFSETQ. CDR3 size: 20 residues. Trimming removed 0 bases from V and 1 base from J, with 25 bases in between.

The V gene is TRBV5-1, the J gene TRBJ2-7; 11 positions agree with TRBD1. The CDR3 sequence is 17 residues long. CDR1 and CDR2 (germline): SGHRS, YFSETQ. V lost 0 bases, J lost 4 bases, and 9 bases stayed unmatched. In nucleotides, the CDR3 is TGCGCCAGCAGCTTGGTAAGCCCGGGACAGGGGGTTTACGAGCAGTACTTC. This gives the protein CASSLVSPGQGVYEQYF. Combining the CDR3 with reference TRBV5-1 and TRBJ2-7 gives the whole variable domain KAGVTQTPRYLIKTRGQQVTLSCSPISGHRSVSWYQQTPGQGLQFLFEYFSETQRNKGNFPGRFSGRQFSNSRSEMNVSTLELGDSALYLCASSLVSPGQGVYEQYFGPGTRLTVT.

This clonotype was seen a few times. The chain uses TRBV6-1 and TRBJ1-6, with 7 bases lining up with TRBD1. The CDR3 has 13 residues. Trimming took 8 bases from V and 5 from J; bases not matched to a gene: 3. From germline, CDR1 is MNHNS and CDR2 SASEGT. CDR3 DNA: TGTGCCAGCGGGGACAGAGATAATTCACCCCTCCACTTT. This gives the protein CASGDRDNSPLHF.

V gene TRBV4-1 combines with J gene TRBJ1-1; D perhaps matches TRBD1 (5 bases). This CDR3 is built from 15 residues. Germline V gene data show CDR1 as MGHRA and CDR2 as YSYEKL. Trimming cost V 0 bases and J 4 bases, with 12 bases left between them. The CDR3 protein is CASSQEGGLGTEAFF. Written as DNA, the CDR3 is TGCGCCAGCAGCCAAGAGGGGGGATTAGGCACTGAAGCTTTCTTT.

This clonotype was counted only a few times. The chain combines TRBV4-3 with TRBJ2-7; TRBD1 matches 9 bases. Trimming removed 0 bases from V and 1 base from J; junction bases left unmatched: 7. The germline V gene encodes CDR1 LGHNA and CDR2 YSLEER. This CDR3 has 17 amino acids. The CDR3 region is CASSQDRVGTGSYEQYF. Written as DNA, the CDR3 is TGCGCCAGCAGCCAAGATCGGGTGGGGACAGGGTCCTACGAGCAGTACTTC.

The chain uses TRBV24-1 and TRBJ2-2; TRBD1 is a possible D gene (6 bases). Germline lookup yields CDR1 KGHDR and CDR2 SFDVKD. There are 15 residues in the CDR3. Trimming took 0 bases from V and 5 from J, leaving 9 bases between them. The CDR3 nucleotides are TGTGCCACCAGTGATTTGGGACAGATTACCGGGGAGCTGTTTTTT. Its protein product is CATSDLGQITGELFF.

This clonotype has only a few counts. The rearrangement uses TRBV4-2 and TRBJ2-1; D might be TRBD1 (5 bases). The CDR3 is 14 residues long. The germline gives CDR1 LGHNA, CDR2 YNFKEQ. Trimming stripped 2 bases from V and 4 bases from J, with 9 bases between. CDR3 sequence reads: CASSQNQGYNEQFF. The CDR3 DNA reads as TGTGCCAGCAGCCAAAATCAGGGATACAATGAGCAGTTCTTC.

Comment on this clonotype: This may come from a read error, since a much larger clone is one base off. The rearrangement links TRBV7-9 to TRBJ2-2; D is perhaps TRBD2 (6 bases). Germline values: CDR1 SEHNR, CDR2 FQNEAQ (reference sequence). The V end was cut by 5 bases, the J end by 6 bases, with 13 bases between. This CDR3 is built from 14 residues. CDR3 sequence: CASSPLRGSGELFF. Written as DNA, the CDR3 is TGTGCCAGCAGCCCTTTACGGGGGTCCGGGGAGCTGTTTTTT.

V and J are TRBV6-1 and TRBJ2-7; TRBD1 might be the D (5 bases). The germline V and J ends were trimmed by 3 bases and 0 bases, with 18 bases remaining between them. Per the germline V gene, CDR1 is MNHNS and CDR2 is SASEGT. The CDR3 spans 17 residues. The chain's CDR3 is CASSEFTGTGYSYEQYF. As DNA, the CDR3 is TGTGCCAGCAGTGAGTTTACTGGTACAGGTTACTCCTACGAGCAGTACTTC.

This chain links TRBV10-1 with TRBJ1-6, with D possibly matching TRBD1 (5 bases). The CDR3 runs 15 residues. Trimming pared 2 bases from V and 9 bases from J, leaving 14 bases between. CDR1 is WNHNN, CDR2 SYGVQD, per germline (reference sequence). CDR3 DNA: TGCGCCAGCAGTGAGACCCCACGGGGGAGTTCACCCCTCCACTTT. This encodes CASSETPRGSSPLHF.

The chain joins TRBV5-1 to TRBJ2-7, with no clear D. Trimming cost V 1 base and J 3 bases, with 8 bases left between them. The CDR3 totals 13 residues. Germline CDR1 SGHRS, CDR2 YFSETQ. CDR3 sequence: CASSLLDYYEQYF. The CDR3 nucleotides are TGCGCCAGCAGCTTGCTAGATTACTACGAGCAGTACTTC.

The J gene is TRBJ2-1, the V gene TRBV3-1; D is unclear. V lost 0 bases to trimming and J lost 8 bases, with 11 bases between them. Germline CDR1 LGHDT, CDR2 YNNKEL (reference sequence). This CDR3 comprises 14 residues. The CDR3 DNA follows: TGTGCCAGCAGCCAAGATGACTTAGTCTATGAGCAGTTCTTC. Its protein product is CASSQDDLVYEQFF.

The V call is TRBV11-1, the J call TRBJ2-1; D assignment may be TRBD1 or TRBD2 (5 bases each). The CDR3 is 14 residues long. The V gene's germline CDR1 is SGHAT and CDR2 FQDESV (reference sequence). The ends were cut back, 0 bases at V and 8 bases at J, with 11 bases in the middle. CDR3 protein: CASSLAGRVHEQFF. The CDR3 DNA reads as TGTGCCAGCAGCTTAGCGGGACGGGTCCATGAGCAGTTCTTC.

The chain has TRBV7-6 and TRBJ2-1, with 14 bases aligning to TRBD2. Unmatched junction bases numbered 13, after V lost 5 bases and J lost 10 bases. Germline CDR1 is SGHVS and CDR2 is FNYEAQ. The CDR3 has 17 amino acids. This CDR3 reads CASSSSPGTSGGREQFF. The CDR3 DNA reads as TGTGCCAGCAGCAGTAGCCCCGGGACTAGCGGGGGAAGGGAGCAGTTCTTC.

The rearrangement joins TRBV6-5 to TRBJ2-7; D may match TRBD1 or TRBD2 (6 bases each). The V end lost 2 bases, the J end lost 0 bases, and 20 bases lay between the germline ends. The CDR3 sequence is 18 residues long. Germline V gene data show CDR1 as MNHEY and CDR2 as SVGAGI. The CDR3 spells CASSYPLGGQGRSYEQYF. The CDR3 DNA is TGTGCCAGCAGTTACCCCCTCGGGGGCCAGGGCCGCTCCTACGAGCAGTACTTC.

This clonotype was recorded a few times. The V call is TRBV7-9, the J call TRBJ2-3, with D possibly called TRBD1 or TRBD2 (5 bases each). Germline loops: CDR1 SEHNR, CDR2 FQNEAQ (reference sequence). The CDR3 is 16 amino acids. Trimming pared 5 bases from V and 5 bases from J, leaving 20 bases between. The CDR3: CASSPGGSGRRDTQYF. CDR3 DNA sequence: TGTGCCAGCAGCCCCGGCGGGTCGGGACGGCGAGATACGCAGTATTTT. Based on the CDR3 plus reference TRBV7-9 and TRBJ2-3, the full variable domain is DTGVSQNPRHKITKRGQNVTFRCDPISEHNRLYWYRQTLGQGPEFLTYFQNEAQLEKSRLLSDRFSAERPKGSFSTLEIQRTEQGDSAMYLCASSPGGSGRRDTQYFGPGTRLTVL.

The chain combines TRBV12-3 or TRBV12-4 with TRBJ1-5, with D unresolved. This CDR3 contains 13 residues. Trimming stripped 6 bases from V and 7 bases from J, with 13 bases between. The DNA for the CDR3 is TGTGCCAGCAGCCAGGTAGTGGGACAGCCCCAGCATTTT. Encoded protein: CASSQVVGQPQHF.

The sample holds a few counts of this clonotype. This chain links TRBV29-1 with TRBJ2-3; D might be TRBD1 (6 bases). The V gene's germline CDR1 is SQVTM and CDR2 ANQGSEA. V lost 6 bases, J lost 1 base, and 11 bases lay in between. The CDR3 is 13 residues long. The CDR3 region is CSVRSGGTDTQYF. The DNA for the CDR3 is TGCAGCGTCCGGTCAGGGGGCACAGATACGCAGTATTTT.

The chain couples TRBV3-1 to TRBJ2-7; no firm D call. V gave up 6 bases and J gave up 4 bases, with 10 bases separating them. This CDR3 contains 12 residues. Germline V CDR1 and CDR2: LGHDT, YNNKEL (reference sequence). DNA of the CDR3: TGTGCCAGCAGACACGGAGATTACGAGCAGTACTTC. Protein sequence: CASRHGDYEQYF.